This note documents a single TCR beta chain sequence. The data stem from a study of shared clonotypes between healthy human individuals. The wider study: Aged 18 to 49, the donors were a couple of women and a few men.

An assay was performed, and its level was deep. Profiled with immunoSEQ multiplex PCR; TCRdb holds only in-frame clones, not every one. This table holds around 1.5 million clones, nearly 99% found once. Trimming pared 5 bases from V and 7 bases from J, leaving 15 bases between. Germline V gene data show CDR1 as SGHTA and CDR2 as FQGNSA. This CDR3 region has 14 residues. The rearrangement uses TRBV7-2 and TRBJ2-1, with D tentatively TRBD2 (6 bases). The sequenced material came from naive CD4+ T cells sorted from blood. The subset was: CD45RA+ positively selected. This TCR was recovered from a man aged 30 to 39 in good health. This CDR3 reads CASSHVGGRNEQFF. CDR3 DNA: TGTGCCAGCAGCCACGTGGGAGGCCGTAATGAGCAGTTCTTC.